What follows are 2 T cell receptor beta chains derived from one specimen sequenced in a study of T cell repertoires and Cas9 in healthy adults. Assay used: immunoSEQ multiplex PCR; TCRdb lists only in-frame clones, some missing. The sample has 1,400 or so clones; 93% are singletons. The sample taken for sequencing was SpCas9-reactive CD4+ effector T cells (CD137+, CD154-, CD25-, CD127+) from PBMCs; culture status not recorded. Every receptor here comes from a human donor in good health.

The V and J genes are TRBV19 and TRBJ1-5, with D unclear. The germline V gene has CDR1 LNHDA and CDR2 SQIVND (reference sequence). CDR3 length equals 17 residues. Trimming removed 7 bases at V and 2 bases at J, with 21 bases between. The DNA of the CDR3 is TGTGCCAGTATCTTGTATCTATACCCGGTTGGCAATCAGCCCCAGCATTTT. This gives the protein CASILYLYPVGNQPQHF. The complete variable domain, with remaining parts taken from reference TRBV19 and TRBJ1-5, reads DGGITQSPKYLFRKEGQNVTLSCEQNLNHDAMYWYRQDPGQGLRLIYYSQIVNDFQKGDIAEGYSVSREKKESFPLTVTSAQKNPTAFYLCASILYLYPVGNQPQHFGDGTRLSIL.

The chain recombines TRBV4-2 with TRBJ1-5, with D perhaps TRBD1 (6 bases). Germline V gene data show CDR1 as LGHNA and CDR2 as YNFKEQ. Trimming cost V 1 base and J 10 bases, with 14 bases left between them. The CDR3 runs to 14 residues. CDR3 region: CASSQAGAGLPQHF. Written as DNA, the CDR3 is TGTGCCAGCAGCCAAGCAGGGGCGGGATTACCCCAGCATTTT.